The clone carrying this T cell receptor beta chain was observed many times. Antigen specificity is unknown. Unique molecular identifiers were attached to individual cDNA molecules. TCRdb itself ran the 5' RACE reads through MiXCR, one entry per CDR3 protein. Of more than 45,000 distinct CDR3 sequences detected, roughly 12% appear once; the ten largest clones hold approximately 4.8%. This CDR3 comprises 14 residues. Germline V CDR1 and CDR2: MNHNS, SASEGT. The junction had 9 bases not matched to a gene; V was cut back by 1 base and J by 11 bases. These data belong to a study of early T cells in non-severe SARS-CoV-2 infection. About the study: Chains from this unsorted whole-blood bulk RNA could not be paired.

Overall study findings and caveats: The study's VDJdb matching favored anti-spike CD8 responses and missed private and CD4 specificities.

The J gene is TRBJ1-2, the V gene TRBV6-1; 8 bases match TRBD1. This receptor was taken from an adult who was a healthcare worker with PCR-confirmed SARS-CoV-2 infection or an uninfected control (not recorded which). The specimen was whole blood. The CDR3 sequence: CASSEEGTGIGYTF. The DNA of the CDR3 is TGTGCCAGCAGTGAAGAAGGGACAGGAATTGGTTACACCTTC.